This T cell receptor beta chain was documented in a study of spatial heterogeneity in lung cancer. Ten or more counts support this clonotype. Time point given: sample taken at primary tumor resection. Unsorted samples of tumor, nontumor lung or frozen PBMC had their whole RNA sequenced. A single record per CDR3 protein comes from TCRdb applying MiXCR to the 5' RACE reads. This repertoire shows tens of thousands of distinct CDR3 sequences, approximately 14% found once; its top ten account for around three fifths. Germline V gives CDR1 SEHNR, CDR2 FQNEAQ (reference sequence). With 5 bases removed from V and 8 bases from J, the gap between germline ends came to 18 bases. This CDR3 has 14 residues.

The clonotype was recovered from a male donor with early-stage non-small cell lung cancer. The sample in question was PBMCs, obtained at surgery. The rearrangement uses TRBV7-9 and TRBJ1-1; no reliable D call. CDR3 nucleotides: TGTGCCAGCAGCCAGCGACAATTTTTTGGGGAAGCTTTCTTT. Amino acid sequence: CASSQRQFFGEAFF.